Below are 17 T cell receptor beta chains sequenced from a single sample in a study of T cell changes during pregnancy in multiple sclerosis. The repertoire was sequenced with immunoSEQ multiplex PCR; TCRdb's copy has only in-frame clones and lacks some. The sample comprises 65,000 to 85,000 clones, 80% to 95% of which are singletons, and about 0.31% rests with the top ten. The material sequenced was CD4+ T cells from peripheral blood mononuclear cells, taken after pregnancy. These receptors originate from a female donor with multiple sclerosis, enrolled in a pregnancy study.

The V gene is TRBV9, the J gene TRBJ2-7, with 8 bases aligning to TRBD1. The V gene end was trimmed by 1 base and the J gene end by 0 bases; junction bases not matched to a gene: 6. Germline V lookup: CDR1 SGDLS, CDR2 YYNGEE. CDR3 size: 16 residues. DNA of the CDR3: TGTGCCAGCAGCGTATCCGGGACAGGAAGCTCCTACGAGCAGTACTTC. Translation gives CASSVSGTGSSYEQYF.

This chain joins TRBV18 and TRBJ1-4, with D unclear. The germline gives CDR1 KGHSH, CDR2 LQKENI. The V gene lost 6 bases and the J gene lost 10 bases, with 18 bases spanning the gap. The CDR3 contains 14 residues. The CDR3 DNA follows: TGTGCCAGCTCGCCGGGGAAGAGCCCGCGAAAACTGTTTTTT. This codes for CASSPGKSPRKLFF.

The chain links TRBV5-1 to TRBJ2-7; 10 bases align to TRBD1. Trimming removed 5 bases from V and 9 bases from J; junction bases left unmatched: 11. Germline CDR1 is SGHRS and CDR2 is YFSETQ. The CDR3 is 14 residues long. The CDR3 region has the DNA TGCGCCAGCAGAGTCGGGACAGGGGCGCCCCGGCAGTACTTC. Protein sequence: CASRVGTGAPRQYF.

This chain joins TRBV10-3 and TRBJ1-3; possibly TRBD1 for D (6 bases). Germline-derived CDR1 and CDR2 are ENHRY and SYGVKD. V gave up 6 bases and J gave up 2 bases, with 14 bases separating them. The CDR3 is 15 residues long. CDR3 amino acids: CAISPQGETGNTIYF. CDR3 bases: TGTGCCATCAGCCCACAGGGAGAGACTGGAAACACCATATATTTT.

V gene TRBV5-1 combines with J gene TRBJ2-3, with 13 bases identical to TRBD2. V lost 4 bases, J lost 1 base, and 9 bases stayed unmatched. The germline V gene encodes CDR1 SGHRS and CDR2 YFSETQ. The CDR3 is 18 residues long. DNA for the CDR3: TGCGCCAGCAGCCGGACTAGCGGGAGCGGAGGAGGCACAGATACGCAGTATTTT. Protein product: CASSRTSGSGGGTDTQYF.

This clone was recorded only once. This rearrangement joins TRBV5-8 to TRBJ1-3; D ambiguous. Trimming left V 3 bases short and J 4 bases short, with 11 bases between. CDR1 SGHTS and CDR2 YDEGEE come from the germline V gene. The CDR3 is made up of 14 amino acids. CDR3 nucleotides: TGTGCCAGCAGCTGGGTGAGAGGCGGAAACACCATATATTTT. The encoded protein is CASSWVRGGNTIYF.

The gene calls are TRBV6-5 and TRBJ1-2, with unresolved D. The length of the CDR3 is 14 residues. Trimming left V 6 bases short and J 2 bases short, with 13 bases between. Germline loops: CDR1 MNHEY, CDR2 SVGAGI. The CDR3 reads CASRVRETNYGYTF. Here the CDR3 DNA reads TGTGCCAGCAGAGTTCGGGAAACGAACTATGGCTACACCTTC.

The chain employs TRBV27 and TRBJ2-1, with 9 positions matching TRBD2. The CDR3 spans 16 residues. With 4 bases clipped from V and 7 bases from J, the junction kept 11 bases outside the gene matches. The germline V gene encodes CDR1 MNHEY and CDR2 SMNVEV (reference sequence). The CDR3 DNA sequence: TGTGCCAGCAGTTCGTCGCGGGGGGGCCCTCGAAATGAGCAGTTCTTC. Its protein product is CASSSSRGGPRNEQFF.

This clone was seen once. The V gene is TRBV18, the J gene TRBJ1-5; the match to TRBD1 covers 7 bases. There are 15 residues in the CDR3. CDR1 and CDR2 from the germline V gene are KGHSH and LQKENI. J gave up 5 bases and V 4 bases, and 8 bases lay outside the gene matches. The CDR3 DNA reads TGTGCCAGCTCACGCGAGACAGGGACGGATCAGCCCCAGCATTTT. Protein sequence: CASSRETGTDQPQHF.

This rearrangement joins TRBV6-1 to TRBJ1-1; 7 positions agree with TRBD1. Trimming cost V 6 bases and J 1 base; bases outside gene matches: 5. The length of the CDR3 is 14 residues. Germline V gene lookup returns CDR1 MNHNS and CDR2 SASEGT. The CDR3 DNA sequence: TGTGCCAGCAGGTCGACAGGGAAGAACACTGAAGCTTTCTTT. It yields the protein CASRSTGKNTEAFF.

V and J are TRBV5-1 and TRBJ2-1; 7 bases match TRBD2. The CDR3 is 15 amino acids. Losses at the gene ends were 2 bases for V and 2 bases for J; bases not matched to a gene: 4. Per germline, CDR1 SGHRS and CDR2 YFSETQ. The CDR3 here is CASSFDLAAYNEQFF. CDR3 DNA sequence: TGCGCCAGCAGCTTCGACCTAGCGGCCTACAATGAGCAGTTCTTC. Variable domain in full (rest from reference TRBV5-1 and TRBJ2-1): KAGVTQTPRYLIKTRGQQVTLSCSPISGHRSVSWYQQTPGQGLQFLFEYFSETQRNKGNFPGRFSGRQFSNSRSEMNVSTLELGDSALYLCASSFDLAAYNEQFFGPGTRLTVL.

The chain couples TRBV5-8 to TRBJ2-3; TRBD2 might be the D (6 bases). Germline V CDR1 and CDR2: SGHTS, YDEGEE. The CDR3 sequence is 15 residues long. Trimming took 2 bases from V and 2 from J, leaving 12 bases between them. CDR3 nucleotides: TGTGCCAGCAGCTTCGGACGGGGGTACACAGATACGCAGTATTTT. Its translation is CASSFGRGYTDTQYF.

V usage is TRBV2 and J usage is TRBJ2-7; D possibly corresponds to TRBD2 (5 bases). The germline CDR1 and CDR2 sequences are SNHLY and FYNNEI. V lost 5 bases, J lost 1 base, and 12 bases lay in between. The CDR3 sequence is 14 residues long. CDR3 DNA sequence: TGTGCCAGCAGTCGCGCCGGGGTTTCCTACGAGCAGTACTTC. The encoded protein is CASSRAGVSYEQYF.

The V and J genes are TRBV25-1 and TRBJ1-2, with D perhaps matching TRBD1 (6 bases). Germline assignment: CDR1 MGHDK and CDR2 SYGVNS. V lost 2 bases to trimming and J lost 3 bases, with 10 bases between them. The length of the CDR3 is 14 residues. The CDR3 DNA reads TGTGCCAGCAGTGAAATCGGGGGGCACTATGGCTACACCTTC. This codes for CASSEIGGHYGYTF.

This clone was observed a single time. The chain carries TRBV9 and TRBJ2-5; weak D call: TRBD2 (7 bases). This CDR3 comprises 16 residues. The V gene's germline CDR1 is SGDLS and CDR2 YYNGEE. The ends were cut back, 0 bases at V and 7 bases at J, with 19 bases in the middle. Here the CDR3 DNA reads TGTGCCAGCAGCGTAGGGCTAGCGGAGGGGGATGGGACCCAGTACTTC. Translating gives CASSVGLAEGDGTQYF. Using reference TRBV9 and TRBJ2-5 for the parts outside the CDR3, the full variable domain is DSGVTQTPKHLITATGQRVTLRCSPRSGDLSVYWYQQSLDQGLQFLIQYYNGEERAKGNILERFSAQQFPDLHSELNLSSLELGDSALYFCASSVGLAEGDGTQYFGPGTRLLVL.

The V and J genes are TRBV19 and TRBJ2-2, with 10 bases aligning to TRBD1. The CDR3 is 16 amino acids. Germline CDR1 LNHDA, CDR2 SQIVND (reference sequence). J was trimmed by 6 bases and V by 4 bases; bases with no gene match: 8. CDR3 sequence (DNA): TGTGCCAGTAGTACCCCGACAGGGGGCTTGGCCGGGGAGCTGTTTTTT. It translates to CASSTPTGGLAGELFF.

This clone was seen only a few times. DNA of the CDR3: TGTGCCAGCAGCAAGAGGGCCTATAATTCACCCCTCCACTTT. Its translation is CASSKRAYNSPLHF. The chain uses TRBV21-1 and TRBJ1-6. TRBV21-1 is classified as a pseudogene. The CDR3 runs 14 residues.